These 9 T cell receptor beta chains came from one sample sequenced in a study of T cells in Graves' hyperthyroidism and ophthalmopathy. There were TCR beta CDR3 regions amplified from RNA transcripts. Initially, a first-round RT-PCR of the TCR CDR3 employed the HTBI primer set. TCRdb fed the multiplex PCR reads into MiXCR, producing one record per CDR3 protein. The sample has 45,000 to 55,000 distinct CDR3 sequences; 45% to 65% are singletons. The sequenced sample was peripheral blood or thyroid tissue (not recorded which). These receptors all come from a man younger than 35 with Graves' hyperthyroidism.

In regard to this clonotype: Relative to the germline gene, one junction end is altered; a read error may explain this. The V call is TRBV10-2, the J call TRBJ1-1; D gene ambiguous. The length of the CDR3 is 14 residues. CDR1 and CDR2 (germline): WSHSY, SAAADI. The CDR3 DNA follows: TGTGCCAGCTCACCCAAGGAGATGAACACTGAAGCTTTCTTT. This sequence encodes CASSPKEMNTEAFF.

CDR3 sequence: CATSLDRRDQPQHF. CDR3 in DNA: TGTGCCACCAGCCTTGACAGGAGGGATCAGCCCCAGCATTTT. V usage is TRBV15 and J usage is TRBJ1-5; a possible D gene is TRBD1 (6 bases). V lost 5 bases and J 5 bases, leaving 13 bases between the germline ends. The CDR3 loop spans 14 amino acids. Germline-derived CDR1 and CDR2 are LNHNV and YYDKDF (reference sequence).

This clonotype was observed once. The J gene is TRBJ2-2, the V gene TRBV10-3; 9 bases agree with TRBD1. The CDR3 is 16 residues long. The ends lost 9 bases at V and 4 bases at J; junction bases unmatched: 12. Per the germline V gene, CDR1 is ENHRY and CDR2 is SYGVKD. This CDR3 reads CAMRGGGTGSTGELFF. CDR3 nucleotides: TGTGCCATGAGAGGAGGTGGGACAGGGTCCACCGGGGAGCTGTTTTTT.

This rearrangement joins TRBV6-5 to TRBJ1-2; 7 bases align to TRBD1. CDR3 length equals 14 residues. Germline lookup yields CDR1 MNHEY and CDR2 SVGAGI. Trimming cost V 5 bases and J 3 bases; bases outside gene matches: 6. In DNA, the CDR3 is TGTGCCAGCAGTGCCCGAGGGACAGACTATGGCTACACCTTC. Translating gives CASSARGTDYGYTF.

This clonotype was observed at least ten times. This chain connects TRBV5-6 to TRBJ2-7; 12 bases map to TRBD2. Germline loops: CDR1 SGHDT, CDR2 YYEEEE. J lost 5 bases, V lost 4 bases, and 16 bases had no gene match. This CDR3 spans 18 amino acids. Here the CDR3 DNA reads TGTGCCAGCAGCACCCCGGGGACTAGCGGGCGCCTATCAGACGAGCAGTACTTC. It is translated as CASSTPGTSGRLSDEQYF. The full variable domain, with the rest looked up from reference TRBV5-6 and TRBJ2-7, is DAGVTQSPTHLIKTRGQQVTLRCSPKSGHDTVSWYQQALGQGPQFIFQYYEEEERQRGNFPDRFSGHQFPNYSSELNVNALLLGDSALYLCASSTPGTSGRLSDEQYFGPGTRLTVT.

V and J are TRBV7-9 and TRBJ1-2, with 9 nucleotides matching TRBD1. The CDR3 covers 14 residues. V was clipped by 6 bases and J by 7 bases; unmatched bases: 9. Looked up from germline, CDR1 is SEHNR and CDR2 is FQNEAQ (reference sequence). The CDR3 nucleotides read TGTGCCAGCAGTCAAACAGGGGGCGCGGGTGGCTACACCTTC. It yields the protein CASSQTGGAGGYTF.

This clonotype was seen at least ten times. V usage is TRBV28 and J usage is TRBJ1-5, with 8 bases identical to TRBD1. CDR3 length: 12 residues. Germline CDR1 and CDR2: MDHEN and SYDVKM. Trimming at V came to 6 bases and at J to 7 bases, leaving 2 bases not matched to a gene. In DNA, the CDR3 is TGTGCCAGCAGCACAGGGGGACAGCCCCAGCATTTT. It codes for CASSTGGQPQHF.

Turning to this clonotype: One base away lies a much larger clone, so this may be a sequencing read error. The chain has TRBV29-1 and TRBJ2-3, with D perhaps TRBD1 (5 bases). The germline V gene encodes CDR1 SQVTM and CDR2 ANQGSEA. Trimming pared 6 bases from V and 4 bases from J, leaving 14 bases between. The CDR3 length is 13 residues. CDR3 coding DNA: TGCAGCGTCCCGAGCAGGGTTCCAGATACGCAGTATTTT. Amino acid sequence: CSVPSRVPDTQYF.

Of note for this clonotype: A read error is likely, as this CDR3 ends without the conserved phenylalanine or tryptophan. This chain uses TRBV29-1 with TRBJ1-1; 10 nucleotides match TRBD1. Germline V gives CDR1 SQVTM, CDR2 ANQGSEA. The junction had 11 bases not matched to a gene; V was cut back by 5 bases and J by 5 bases. CDR3 length: 15 amino acids. The CDR3 loop reads CSVKNLRDRGTEAFS. The DNA for the CDR3 is TGCAGCGTTAAGAACCTAAGGGACAGGGGAACTGAAGCTTTCTCT.